This record looks at one T cell receptor (beta chain) sequence and its context. Its ends do not fully match the called genes, so a read error is possible. This sample stems from a study of tumor-infiltrating lymphocytes in primary liver carcinoma. Blood RNA came from unsorted whole blood; germline DNA was also extracted. TCR beta cDNA was reverse-transcribed from about 500 ng of total RNA. The reaction used a constant-region primer and ProtoScript II reverse transcriptase. Libraries covering TCR beta were generated through three nested multiplex PCR rounds (using a slightly modified ARM-PCR). For about 11 cycles apiece, the opening two PCR rounds ran with TRBV1-TRBV30 forward primers and a C-beta reverse primer. TCRdb redid the calling of the multiplex PCR reads with MiXCR, one entry per CDR3 protein. The profile covers approximately 310,000 distinct CDR3 sequences, with approximately 65% appearing a single time and about 8.4% taken by the ten largest.

Germline V gives CDR1 SGHDT, CDR2 YYEEEE. This CDR3 has 15 amino acids. The specimen was peripheral blood. The chain is built from TRBV5-6 and TRBJ1-1; tentatively, D is TRBD1 (5 bases). This receptor was identified in a man in his forties or fifties with primary liver carcinoma and hepatitis B virus infection. The CDR3 loop is CASSSLEGRDTEAFF. The CDR3 DNA reads TGTGCTAGCAGCTCCTTGGAGGGCAGGGACACTGAAGCTTTCTTT.